Below are 17 T cell receptor beta chains sequenced from a single sample in a study of metastatic and nonmetastatic thyroid tumors. Nobody among the patients had been given any treatment before thyroid surgery. MiXCR re-clonotyped the PCR reads for TCRdb. The table shows 30,000 to 45,000 clones, with around 27% occurring only once. The sequenced sample consisted of blood. The receptors were gathered from a male donor with papillary thyroid cancer or a benign thyroid nodule (not recorded which). Some clones in this sample may be carry-over from other donors' samples.

There are a few counts of this clone. The chain links TRBV12-3 or TRBV12-4 to TRBJ2-7; no definite D call. With 4 bases removed from V and 8 bases from J, the gap between germline ends came to 9 bases. There are 11 residues in the CDR3. The CDR3 DNA is TGTGCCAGCAGTTCAGTATACAAGCAGTACTTC. It specifies CASSSVYKQYF.

CDR3 nucleotide sequence: TGCGCCAGCAGCGGACATTTGGGAGAGAACACTGAAGCTTTCTTT. This gives the protein CASSGHLGENTEAFF. This rearrangement joins TRBV4-3 to TRBJ1-1, with TRBD1 as a possible D gene (5 bases). Germline CDR1 reads LGHNA; CDR2 reads YSLEER. V lost 5 bases and J 1 base, leaving 14 bases between the germline ends. CDR3 length: 15 amino acids.

V is TRBV6-1 and J is TRBJ2-1; tentative D call: TRBD2 (6 bases). The germline V gene encodes CDR1 MNHNS and CDR2 SASEGT. The ends were cut back, 6 bases at V and 5 bases at J, with 11 bases in the middle. The CDR3 spans 13 residues. CDR3 in amino acids: CASRRGSDNEQFF. The DNA of the CDR3 is TGTGCCAGCAGGCGGGGATCAGACAATGAGCAGTTCTTC.

This clone is deemed medium-sized (0.01 to 0.1%). The rearrangement links TRBV20-1 to TRBJ2-1; 12 bases agree with TRBD2. The trim removed 6 bases at V and 5 bases at J, leaving 11 bases unmatched. This CDR3 contains 16 residues. Germline V gene lookup returns CDR1 DFQATT and CDR2 SNEGSKA (reference sequence). CDR3 sequence reads: CSALETSGSSNNEQFF. The DNA for the CDR3 is TGCAGTGCCCTCGAGACTAGCGGGAGCTCGAACAATGAGCAGTTCTTC.

A few counts support this clone. The gene calls are TRBV6-2 or TRBV6-3 and TRBJ2-2; D perhaps matches TRBD1 (5 bases). The CDR3 consists of 14 residues. Germline loops: CDR1 MNHEY, CDR2 SVGEGT. The ends were cut back, 2 bases at V and 4 bases at J, with 8 bases in the middle. CDR3 loop: CASSYGAGTGELFF. The CDR3 DNA follows: TGTGCCAGCAGTTACGGGGCAGGCACCGGGGAGCTGTTTTTT.

This clone is medium-sized in the sample. The chain has TRBV11-2 and TRBJ2-7; perhaps TRBD2 as D (6 bases). CDR1 is SGHAT, CDR2 FQNNGV, per germline. This CDR3 region has 13 residues. V lost 1 base, J lost 2 bases, and 6 bases lay in between. CDR3 amino acids: CASSLGLAYEQYF. The CDR3 nucleotides are TGTGCCAGCAGCTTAGGACTAGCCTACGAGCAGTACTTC. The full variable domain, in which reference TRBV11-2 and TRBJ2-7 provide the parts outside the CDR3, is EAGVAQSPRYKIIEKRQSVAFWCNPISGHATLYWYQQILGQGPKLLIQFQNNGVVDDSQLPKDRFSAERLKGVDSTLKIQPAKLEDSAVYLCASSLGLAYEQYFGPGTRLTVT.

The rearrangement links TRBV7-6 to TRBJ2-7; maybe TRBD1 (6 bases). The V gene's germline CDR1 is SGHVS and CDR2 FNYEAQ. This CDR3 comprises 14 residues. V lost 1 base and J 9 bases, leaving 16 bases between the germline ends. The CDR3 bases are TGTGCCAGCAGCTTAGAAGGACAGCTGGGGCGGCAGTACTTC. Protein product: CASSLEGQLGRQYF. Full variable domain (rest looked up from reference TRBV7-6 and TRBJ2-7): GAGVSQSPRYKVTKRGQDVALRCDPISGHVSLYWYRQALGQGPEFLTYFNYEAQQDKSGLPNDRFSAERPEGSISTLTIQRTEQRDSAMYRCASSLEGQLGRQYFGPGTRLTVT.

This CDR3 is CASSSLDRGDYEQYF. The CDR3 DNA is TGTGCCAGCAGCTCCTTAGACAGGGGCGACTACGAGCAGTACTTC. The chain uses TRBV7-9 and TRBJ2-7, with 8 bases that match TRBD1. The germline V gene has CDR1 SEHNR and CDR2 FQNEAQ (reference sequence). V lost 4 bases to trimming and J lost 3 bases; unmatched junction nucleotides: 8. The CDR3 extends over 15 amino acids.

To note about this clone: Its ends do not fully match the called genes, so a read error is possible. The chain links TRBV4-1 to TRBJ2-2, with D unresolved. This CDR3 has 17 residues. CDR1 is MGHRA and CDR2 is YSYEKL in the germline V gene. CDR3 residues: CASIQEVRAVGTGELFF. CDR3 bases: TGCGCCAGCATCCAAGAGGTCCGGGCGGTTGGGACCGGGGAGCTGTTTTTT.

By sample share, this clone is medium-sized. V is TRBV6-5 and J is TRBJ1-2, with D possibly being TRBD1 (6 bases). V was shortened by 2 bases and J by 10 bases, with 26 bases between the two germline ends. The CDR3 runs 17 residues. Germline CDR1 MNHEY, CDR2 SVGAGI. The CDR3 sequence is CASSYTTGQGRTTDYTF. As DNA, the CDR3 is TGTGCCAGCAGTTACACAACGGGTCAGGGGCGCACAACGGACTACACCTTC.

The chain links TRBV13 to TRBJ2-3; TRBD2 is a possible D gene (6 bases). There are 19 residues in the CDR3. V was trimmed by 5 bases and J by 6 bases, leaving 30 bases between them. Germline V gene sequence: CDR1 PRHDT, CDR2 FYEKMQ (reference sequence). DNA for the CDR3: TGTGCCAGCAGCGTCCGGCGGTCTGTTGGGTCGACTAGGTGGGATACGCAGTATTTT. This gives the protein CASSVRRSVGSTRWDTQYF.

J is TRBJ1-4 and V is TRBV13; 9 nucleotides match TRBD1. The ends lost 4 bases at V and 3 bases at J; junction bases unmatched: 6. Germline V gene lookup returns CDR1 PRHDT and CDR2 FYEKMQ (reference sequence). The CDR3 spans 16 residues. CDR3 sequence reads: CASSSRDRVANEKLFF. The CDR3 DNA is TGTGCCAGCAGCTCCCGGGACAGGGTCGCTAATGAAAAACTGTTTTTT.

By frequency in the sample, this clone is medium-sized. CDR3 coding DNA: TGTGCCAGCGGTATAACCGGGGAGCTGTTTTTT. It codes for CASGITGELFF. This sequence joins TRBV6-1 and TRBJ2-2; D not certain. V lost 8 bases and J 5 bases, leaving 6 bases between the germline ends. Germline V CDR1 and CDR2: MNHNS, SASEGT. The CDR3 sequence is 11 residues long.

The gene calls are TRBV28 and TRBJ1-2, with D perhaps matching TRBD1 (6 bases). The CDR3 covers 14 residues. The V end lost 5 bases, the J end lost 4 bases, and 14 bases lay between the germline ends. Germline CDR1 MDHEN, CDR2 SYDVKM. Here the CDR3 reads CASSGSGQLYGYTF. The CDR3 DNA follows: TGTGCCAGCAGTGGATCGGGACAACTCTATGGCTACACCTTC.

This clone was counted ten times or more. This rearrangement joins TRBV7-9 to TRBJ1-4, with a tentative D call TRBD1 (6 bases). Germline-derived CDR1 and CDR2 are SEHNR and FQNEAQ (reference sequence). V was shortened by 0 bases and J by 7 bases, with 9 bases between the two germline ends. The CDR3 covers 14 residues. The CDR3 protein is CASSLAGAAEKLFF. The DNA for the CDR3 is TGTGCCAGCAGCTTAGCGGGGGCAGCTGAAAAACTGTTTTTT.

The sample holds many counts of this clone. V and J are TRBV20-1 and TRBJ1-1; TRBD1 is a possible D gene (5 bases). Trimming removed 2 bases at V and 5 bases at J, with 12 bases between. The germline V gene has CDR1 DFQATT and CDR2 SNEGSKA (reference sequence). There are 13 residues in the CDR3. As DNA, the CDR3 is TGCAGTGCTAGAATGGGGGGGGAAACTGAAGCTTTCTTT. This translates into CSARMGGETEAFF.

The rearrangement joins TRBV10-2 to TRBJ2-7; D possibly uses TRBD1 or TRBD2 (5 bases each). The CDR3 sequence is 12 residues long. The V gene lost 8 bases and the J gene lost 3 bases, with 11 bases spanning the gap. Germline V gene data show CDR1 as WSHSY and CDR2 as SAAADI. As DNA, the CDR3 is TGCGCCAGCGGGGGTGCGCTCTACGAGCAGTACTTC. Translation: CASGGALYEQYF.